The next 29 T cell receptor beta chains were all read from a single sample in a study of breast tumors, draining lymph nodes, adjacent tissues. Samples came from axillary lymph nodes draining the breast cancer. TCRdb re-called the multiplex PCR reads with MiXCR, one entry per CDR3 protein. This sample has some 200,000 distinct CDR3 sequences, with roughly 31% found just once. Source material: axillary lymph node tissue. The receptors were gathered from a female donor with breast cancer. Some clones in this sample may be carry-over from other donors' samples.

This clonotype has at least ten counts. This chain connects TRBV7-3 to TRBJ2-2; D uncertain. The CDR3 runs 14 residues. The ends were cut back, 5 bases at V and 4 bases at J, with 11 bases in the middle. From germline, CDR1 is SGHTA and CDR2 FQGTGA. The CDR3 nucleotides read TGTGCCAGCAGCCCTTTTGGGTCCACCGGGGAGCTGTTTTTT. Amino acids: CASSPFGSTGELFF.

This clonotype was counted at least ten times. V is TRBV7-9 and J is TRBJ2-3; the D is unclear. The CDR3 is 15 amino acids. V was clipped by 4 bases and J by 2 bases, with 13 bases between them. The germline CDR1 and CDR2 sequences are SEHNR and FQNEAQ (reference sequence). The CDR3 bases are TGTGCCAGCAGCTCTCTGACCTTCCACACAGATACGCAGTATTTT. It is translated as CASSSLTFHTDTQYF.

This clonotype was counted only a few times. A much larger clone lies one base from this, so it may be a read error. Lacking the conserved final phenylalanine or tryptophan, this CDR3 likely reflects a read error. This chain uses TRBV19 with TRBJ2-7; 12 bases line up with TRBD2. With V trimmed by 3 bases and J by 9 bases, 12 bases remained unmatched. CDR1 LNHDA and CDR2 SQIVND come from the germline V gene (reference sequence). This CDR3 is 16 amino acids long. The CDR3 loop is CASSIPGLAGTVPQYS. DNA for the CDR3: TGTGCCAGTAGTATTCCGGGACTAGCGGGTACCGTTCCGCAGTACTCC.

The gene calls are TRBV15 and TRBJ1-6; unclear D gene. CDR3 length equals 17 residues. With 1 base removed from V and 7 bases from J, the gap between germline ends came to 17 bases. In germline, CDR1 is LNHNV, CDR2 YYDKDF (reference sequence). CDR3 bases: TGTGCCACCAGCAGAGTGGTTGGTACAGCAGGCAATTCACCCCTCCACTTT. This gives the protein CATSRVVGTAGNSPLHF.

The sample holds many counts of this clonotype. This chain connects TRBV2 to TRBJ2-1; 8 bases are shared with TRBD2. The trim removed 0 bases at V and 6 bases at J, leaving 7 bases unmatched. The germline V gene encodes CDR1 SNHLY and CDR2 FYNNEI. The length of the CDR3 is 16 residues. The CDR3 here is CASSEAIGGDTNEQFF. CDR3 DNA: TGTGCCAGCAGTGAAGCTATCGGGGGGGATACCAATGAGCAGTTCTTC.

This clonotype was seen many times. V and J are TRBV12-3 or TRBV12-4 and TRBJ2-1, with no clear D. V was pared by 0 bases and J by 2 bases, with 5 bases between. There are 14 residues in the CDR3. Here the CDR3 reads CASSLAGTYNEQFF. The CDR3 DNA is TGTGCCAGCAGTTTAGCGGGGACCTACAATGAGCAGTTCTTC.

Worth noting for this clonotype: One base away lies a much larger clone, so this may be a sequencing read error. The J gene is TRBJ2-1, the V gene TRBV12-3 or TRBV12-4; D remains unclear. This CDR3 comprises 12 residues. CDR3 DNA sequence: TGTGCCGGCAGTCCAGAGTACAATGAGCAGTTCTTC. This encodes CAGSPEYNEQFF.

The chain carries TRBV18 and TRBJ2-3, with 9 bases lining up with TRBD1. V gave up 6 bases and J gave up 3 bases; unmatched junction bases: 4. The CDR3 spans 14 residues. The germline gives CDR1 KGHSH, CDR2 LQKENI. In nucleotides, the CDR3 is TGTGCCAGCTCTCAGGACAGGGGTACAGATACGCAGTATTTT. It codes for CASSQDRGTDTQYF.

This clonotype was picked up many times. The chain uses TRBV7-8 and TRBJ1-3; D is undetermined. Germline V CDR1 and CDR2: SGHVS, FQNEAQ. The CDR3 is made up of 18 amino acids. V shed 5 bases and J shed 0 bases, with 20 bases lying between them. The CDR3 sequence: CASSPRISGTSSGNTIYF. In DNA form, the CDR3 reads TGTGCCAGCAGCCCGAGGATCAGTGGCACCAGCTCTGGAAACACCATATATTTT.

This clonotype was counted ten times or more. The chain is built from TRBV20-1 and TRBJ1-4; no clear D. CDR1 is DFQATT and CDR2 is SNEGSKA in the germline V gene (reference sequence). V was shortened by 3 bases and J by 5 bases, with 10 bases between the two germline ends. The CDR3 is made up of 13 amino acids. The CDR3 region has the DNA TGCAGTGCTAGTCGGACGCGCAATGAAAAACTGTTTTTT. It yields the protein CSASRTRNEKLFF.

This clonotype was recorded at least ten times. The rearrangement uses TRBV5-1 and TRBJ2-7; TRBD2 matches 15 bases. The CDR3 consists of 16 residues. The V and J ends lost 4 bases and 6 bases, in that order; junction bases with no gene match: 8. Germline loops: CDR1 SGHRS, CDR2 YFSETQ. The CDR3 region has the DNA TGCGCCAGCAGCACTGGACTAGCGGGAGGGCCTGGCGAGCAGTACTTC. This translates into CASSTGLAGGPGEQYF.

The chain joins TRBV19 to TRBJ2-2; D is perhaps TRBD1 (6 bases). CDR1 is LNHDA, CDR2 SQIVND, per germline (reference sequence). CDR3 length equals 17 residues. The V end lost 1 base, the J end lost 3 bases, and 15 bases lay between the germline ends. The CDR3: CASSIARGGWDTGELFF. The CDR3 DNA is TGTGCCAGTAGTATAGCCCGAGGGGGTTGGGACACCGGGGAGCTGTTTTTT.

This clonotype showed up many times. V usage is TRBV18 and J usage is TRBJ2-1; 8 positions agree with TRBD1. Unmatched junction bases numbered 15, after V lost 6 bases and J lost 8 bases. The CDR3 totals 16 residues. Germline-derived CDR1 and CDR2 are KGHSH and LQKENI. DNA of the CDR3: TGTGCCAGCTCGGACAGGAGAGGGACAGGCTTCGATGAGCAGTTCTTC. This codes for CASSDRRGTGFDEQFF.

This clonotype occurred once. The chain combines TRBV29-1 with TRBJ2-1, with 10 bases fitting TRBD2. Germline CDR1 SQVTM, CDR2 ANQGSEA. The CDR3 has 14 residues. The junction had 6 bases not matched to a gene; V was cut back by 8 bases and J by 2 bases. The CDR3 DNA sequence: TGCAGCTTGGAACTAGCGGGGACCTACAATGAGCAGTTCTTC. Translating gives CSLELAGTYNEQFF.

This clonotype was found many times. In nucleotides, the CDR3 is TGCGCCAGCAGCTTTACCCCGCGTACGAGGCAGGGCCGTGGAAACACCATATATTTT. This encodes CASSFTPRTRQGRGNTIYF. The chain employs TRBV5-1 and TRBJ1-3; TRBD1 might be the D (5 bases). The CDR3 loop spans 19 amino acids. From germline, CDR1 is SGHRS and CDR2 YFSETQ. Trimming removed 2 bases from V and 3 bases from J, with 24 bases in between.

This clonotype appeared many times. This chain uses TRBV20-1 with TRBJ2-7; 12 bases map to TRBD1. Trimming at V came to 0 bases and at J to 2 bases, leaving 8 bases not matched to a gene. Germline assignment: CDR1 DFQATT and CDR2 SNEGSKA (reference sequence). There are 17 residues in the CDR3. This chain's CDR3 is CSARERDRGRDPYEQYF. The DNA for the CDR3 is TGCAGTGCTAGAGAGCGGGACAGGGGGCGAGATCCCTACGAGCAGTACTTC.

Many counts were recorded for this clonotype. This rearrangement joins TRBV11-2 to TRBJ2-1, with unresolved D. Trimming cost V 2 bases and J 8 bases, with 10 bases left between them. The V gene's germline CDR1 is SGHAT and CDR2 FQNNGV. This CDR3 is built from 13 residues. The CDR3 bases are TGTGCCAGCAGCTTACCAGTCCTCGATGAGCAGTTCTTC. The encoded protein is CASSLPVLDEQFF.

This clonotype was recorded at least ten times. In DNA form, the CDR3 reads TGCGCCAGCAGCTTGGAAGGCCAGGGGCAGTACTTC. The encoded protein is CASSLEGQGQYF. The chain couples TRBV5-1 to TRBJ2-7; tentatively, D is TRBD1 (5 bases). In germline, CDR1 is SGHRS, CDR2 YFSETQ. The CDR3 covers 12 residues. V was shortened by 0 bases and J by 9 bases, with 10 bases between the two germline ends.

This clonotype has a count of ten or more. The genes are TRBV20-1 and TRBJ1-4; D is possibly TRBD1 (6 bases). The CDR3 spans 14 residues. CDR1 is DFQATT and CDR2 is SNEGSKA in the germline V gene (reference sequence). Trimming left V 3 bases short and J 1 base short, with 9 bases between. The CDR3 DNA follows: TGCAGTGCTAGGCGGGACATAACTAATGAAAAACTGTTTTTT. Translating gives CSARRDITNEKLFF.

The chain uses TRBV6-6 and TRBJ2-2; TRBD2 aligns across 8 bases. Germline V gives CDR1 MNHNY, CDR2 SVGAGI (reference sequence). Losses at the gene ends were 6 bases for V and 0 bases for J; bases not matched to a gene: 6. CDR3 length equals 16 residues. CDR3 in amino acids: CASRNPGLANTGELFF. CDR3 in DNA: TGTGCCAGCAGAAACCCGGGACTAGCGAACACCGGGGAGCTGTTTTTT.

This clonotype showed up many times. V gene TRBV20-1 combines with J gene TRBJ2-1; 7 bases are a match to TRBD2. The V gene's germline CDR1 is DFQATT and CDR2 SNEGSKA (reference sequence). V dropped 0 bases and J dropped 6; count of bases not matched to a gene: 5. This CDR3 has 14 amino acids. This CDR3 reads CSARDGRGSNEQFF. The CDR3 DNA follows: TGCAGTGCTAGAGATGGGAGGGGATCCAATGAGCAGTTCTTC.

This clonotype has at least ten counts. The CDR3 reads CSASPGTSGGAGDTQYF. The CDR3, as DNA: TGCAGTGCTAGCCCCGGGACTAGCGGGGGGGCCGGAGATACGCAGTATTTT. This chain joins TRBV20-1 and TRBJ2-3, with TRBD2 matching over 16 bases. The V gene's germline CDR1 is DFQATT and CDR2 SNEGSKA (reference sequence). The CDR3 has 17 residues. After removal of 3 bases from V and 5 bases from J, the junction contained 8 bases not matched to a gene.

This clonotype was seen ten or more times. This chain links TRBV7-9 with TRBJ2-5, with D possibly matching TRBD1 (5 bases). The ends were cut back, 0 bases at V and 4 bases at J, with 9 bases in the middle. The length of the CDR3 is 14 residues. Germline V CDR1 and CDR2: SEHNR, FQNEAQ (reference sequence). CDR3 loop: CASSLAQRGETQYF. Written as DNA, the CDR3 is TGTGCCAGCAGCTTAGCGCAAAGGGGAGAGACCCAGTACTTC. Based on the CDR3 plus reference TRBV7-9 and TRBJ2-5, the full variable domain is DTGVSQNPRHKITKRGQNVTFRCDPISEHNRLYWYRQTLGQGPEFLTYFQNEAQLEKSRLLSDRFSAERPKGSFSTLEIQRTEQGDSAMYLCASSLAQRGETQYFGPGTRLLVL.

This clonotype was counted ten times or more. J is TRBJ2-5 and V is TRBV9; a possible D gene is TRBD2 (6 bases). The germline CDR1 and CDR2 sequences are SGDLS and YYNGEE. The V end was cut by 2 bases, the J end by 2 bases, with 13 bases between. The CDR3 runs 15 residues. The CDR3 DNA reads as TGTGCCAGCAGCGTCGGCGGGATGAGGCAAGAGACCCAGTACTTC. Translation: CASSVGGMRQETQYF.

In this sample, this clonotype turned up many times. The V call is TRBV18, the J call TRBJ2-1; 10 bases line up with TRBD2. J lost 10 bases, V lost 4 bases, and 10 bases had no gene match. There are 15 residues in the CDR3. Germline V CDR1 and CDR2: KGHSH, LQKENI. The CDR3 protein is CASSLSGGNEREQFF. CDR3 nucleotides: TGTGCCAGCTCACTTAGCGGGGGGAACGAACGGGAGCAGTTCTTC.

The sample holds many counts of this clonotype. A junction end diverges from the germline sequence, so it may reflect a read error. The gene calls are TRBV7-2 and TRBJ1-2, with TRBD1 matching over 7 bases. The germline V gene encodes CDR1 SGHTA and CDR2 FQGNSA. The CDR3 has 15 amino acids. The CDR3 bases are TGTGCCAGCAGCCAGGGGGTTGGGGGAACCTATGGCTACCCCTTC. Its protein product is CASSQGVGGTYGYPF.

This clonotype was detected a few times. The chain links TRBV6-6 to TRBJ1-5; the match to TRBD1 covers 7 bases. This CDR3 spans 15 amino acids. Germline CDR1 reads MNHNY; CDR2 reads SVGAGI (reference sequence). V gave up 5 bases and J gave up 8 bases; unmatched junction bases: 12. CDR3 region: CASSHPEGRGKPQHF. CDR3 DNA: TGTGCCAGCAGTCACCCCGAGGGCAGGGGGAAGCCCCAGCATTTT.

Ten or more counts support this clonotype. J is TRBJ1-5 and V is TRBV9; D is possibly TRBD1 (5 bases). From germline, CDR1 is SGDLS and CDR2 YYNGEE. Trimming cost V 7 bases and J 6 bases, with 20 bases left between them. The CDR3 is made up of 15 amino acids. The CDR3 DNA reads TGTGCCAGCTCCTCGGGTGCAGGGAGAGGTCAGCCCCAGCATTTT. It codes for CASSSGAGRGQPQHF. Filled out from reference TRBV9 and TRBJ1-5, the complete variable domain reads DSGVTQTPKHLITATGQRVTLRCSPRSGDLSVYWYQQSLDQGLQFLIQYYNGEERAKGNILERFSAQQFPDLHSELNLSSLELGDSALYFCASSSGAGRGQPQHFGDGTRLSIL.

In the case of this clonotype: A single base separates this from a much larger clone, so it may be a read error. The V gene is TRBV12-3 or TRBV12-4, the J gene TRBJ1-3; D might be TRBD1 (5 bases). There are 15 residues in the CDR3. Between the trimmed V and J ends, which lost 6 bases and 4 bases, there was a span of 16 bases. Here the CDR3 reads CASSYTTGLGNTIYF. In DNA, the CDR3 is TGTGCCAGCAGCTATACTACAGGCTTAGGAAACACCATATATTTT.